This TCR beta chain was identified in a study of cytomegalovirus exposure and HLA in healthy donors. Notes on the study in general: Serostatus for CMV was the only available immune exposure information.

There are a few counts of this clone. The antigen is unknown. The CDR3 covers 15 residues. The V and J ends lost 7 bases and 4 bases, in that order; junction bases with no gene match: 9. Germline CDR1 and CDR2: MNHNS and SASEGT. The primer mix had 60 Vbeta and 13 Jbeta primers. Clones were read by immunoSEQ multiplex PCR, and TCRdb kept only the in-frame ones, dropping some. The sample yields hundreds of thousands of clones, about 81% seen once. The receptor was isolated from a man in his forties in good health and CMV-seropositive. The sequencing input was PBMCs. The gene calls are TRBV6-1 and TRBJ2-1, with 8 bases matching TRBD2. CDR3: CASTSAGAPYNEQFF. DNA of the CDR3: TGTGCCAGCACCTCAGCGGGAGCCCCTTACAATGAGCAGTTCTTC.